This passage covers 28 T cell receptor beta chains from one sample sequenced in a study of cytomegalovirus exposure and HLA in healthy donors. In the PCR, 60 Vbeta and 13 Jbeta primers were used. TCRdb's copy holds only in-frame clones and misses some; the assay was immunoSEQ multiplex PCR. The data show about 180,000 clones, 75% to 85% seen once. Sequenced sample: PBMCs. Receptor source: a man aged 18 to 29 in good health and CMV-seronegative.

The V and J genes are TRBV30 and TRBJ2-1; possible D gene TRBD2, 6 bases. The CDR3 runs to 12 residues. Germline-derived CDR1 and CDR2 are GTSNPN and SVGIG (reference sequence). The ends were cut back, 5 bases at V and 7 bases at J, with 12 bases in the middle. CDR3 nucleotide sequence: TGTGCCTGGCGGGGTGGGGGGAATGAGCAGTTCTTC. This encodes CAWRGGGNEQFF.

This chain's CDR3 is CASSIAGGPYEQYF. Written as DNA, the CDR3 is TGTGCCAGCAGCATAGCGGGAGGCCCCTACGAGCAGTACTTC. J is TRBJ2-7 and V is TRBV2; 10 bases agree with TRBD2. V lost 6 bases, J lost 2 bases, and 4 bases stayed unmatched. The germline V gene has CDR1 SNHLY and CDR2 FYNNEI. The CDR3 extends over 14 amino acids.

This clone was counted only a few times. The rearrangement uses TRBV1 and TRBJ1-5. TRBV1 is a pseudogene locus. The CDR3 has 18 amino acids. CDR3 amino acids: CTSSQGPHNIGGNQPQHF. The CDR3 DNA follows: TGCACCAGCAGCCAAGGACCCCACAACATCGGGGGCAATCAGCCCCAGCATTTT.

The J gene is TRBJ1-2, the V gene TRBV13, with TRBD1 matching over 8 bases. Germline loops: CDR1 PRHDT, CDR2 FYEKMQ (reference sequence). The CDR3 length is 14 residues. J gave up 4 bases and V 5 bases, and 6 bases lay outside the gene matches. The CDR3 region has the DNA TGTGCCAGCAGCCCGAGGGACAGGACCTATGGCTACACCTTC. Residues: CASSPRDRTYGYTF.

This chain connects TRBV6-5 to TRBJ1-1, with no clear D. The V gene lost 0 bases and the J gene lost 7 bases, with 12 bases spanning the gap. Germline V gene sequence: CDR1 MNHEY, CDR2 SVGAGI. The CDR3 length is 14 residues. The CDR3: CASSYSSLTGEAFF. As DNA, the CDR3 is TGTGCCAGCAGTTACTCGAGTCTTACGGGTGAAGCTTTCTTT.

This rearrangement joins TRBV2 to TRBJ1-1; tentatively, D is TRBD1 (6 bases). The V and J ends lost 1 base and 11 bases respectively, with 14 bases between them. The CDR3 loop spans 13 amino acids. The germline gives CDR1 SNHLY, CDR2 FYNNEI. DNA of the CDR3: TGTGCCAGCAGTGAAGGAGTCGGACAGTCGGCTTTCTTT. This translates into CASSEGVGQSAFF.

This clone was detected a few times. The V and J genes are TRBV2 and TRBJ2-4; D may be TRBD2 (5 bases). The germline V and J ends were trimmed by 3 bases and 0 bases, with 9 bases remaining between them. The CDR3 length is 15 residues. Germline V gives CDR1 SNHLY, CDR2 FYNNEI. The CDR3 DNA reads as TGTGCCAGCAGTGACCGGGGAATAGCCAAAAACATTCAGTACTTC. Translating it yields CASSDRGIAKNIQYF.

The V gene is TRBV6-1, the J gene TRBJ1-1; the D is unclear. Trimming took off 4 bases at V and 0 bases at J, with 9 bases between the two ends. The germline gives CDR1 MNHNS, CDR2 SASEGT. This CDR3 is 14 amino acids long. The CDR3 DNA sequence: TGTGCCAGCAGTGCACAGCTGATGAACACTGAAGCTTTCTTT. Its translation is CASSAQLMNTEAFF.

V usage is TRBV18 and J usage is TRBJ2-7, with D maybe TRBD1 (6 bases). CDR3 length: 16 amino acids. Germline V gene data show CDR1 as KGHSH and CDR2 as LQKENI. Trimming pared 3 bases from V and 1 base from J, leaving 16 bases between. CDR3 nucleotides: TGTGCCAGCTCACCGGGACCCGGGACAATGTCCTACGAGCAGTACTTC. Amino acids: CASSPGPGTMSYEQYF.

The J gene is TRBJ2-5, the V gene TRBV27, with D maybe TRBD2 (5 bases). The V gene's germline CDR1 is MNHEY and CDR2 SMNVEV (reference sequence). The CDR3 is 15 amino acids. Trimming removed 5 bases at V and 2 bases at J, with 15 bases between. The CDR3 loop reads CASSTRGPGQETQYF. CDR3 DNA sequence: TGTGCCAGCAGTACTCGAGGACCGGGACAAGAGACCCAGTACTTC.

The CDR3 nucleotides read TGCGCCAGCAGTCGACAGGGGGCATACAATGAGCAGTTCTTC. Amino acid sequence: CASSRQGAYNEQFF. The rearrangement links TRBV4-3 to TRBJ2-1, with TRBD1 identical over 10 bases. The germline gives CDR1 LGHNA, CDR2 YSLEER. V lost 6 bases and J lost 4; bases outside the gene matches: 3. CDR3 length: 14 residues.

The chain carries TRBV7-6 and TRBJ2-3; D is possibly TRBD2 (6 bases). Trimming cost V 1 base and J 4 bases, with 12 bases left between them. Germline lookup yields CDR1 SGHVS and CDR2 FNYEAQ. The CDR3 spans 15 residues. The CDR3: CASSLGASGADTQYF. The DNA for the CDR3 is TGTGCCAGCAGCTTAGGGGCCTCGGGAGCAGATACGCAGTATTTT.

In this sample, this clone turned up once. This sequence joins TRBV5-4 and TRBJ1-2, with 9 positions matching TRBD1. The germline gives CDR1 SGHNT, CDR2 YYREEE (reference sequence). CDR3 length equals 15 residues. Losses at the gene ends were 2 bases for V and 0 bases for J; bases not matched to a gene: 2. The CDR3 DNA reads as TGTGCCAGCAGCTTTCGGACAGGGGCTAACTATGGCTACACCTTC. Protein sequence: CASSFRTGANYGYTF.

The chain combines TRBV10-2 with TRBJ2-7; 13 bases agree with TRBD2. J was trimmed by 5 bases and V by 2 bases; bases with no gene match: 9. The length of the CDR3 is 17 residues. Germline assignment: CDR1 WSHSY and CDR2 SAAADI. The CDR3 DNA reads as TGCGCCAGCAGTGAGAGGACTAGCGGGAGTATGCGTGACGAGCAGTACTTC. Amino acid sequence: CASSERTSGSMRDEQYF.

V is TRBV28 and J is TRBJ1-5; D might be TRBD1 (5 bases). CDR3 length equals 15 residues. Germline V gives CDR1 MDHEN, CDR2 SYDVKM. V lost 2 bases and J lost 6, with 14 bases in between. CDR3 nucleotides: TGTGCCAGCAGTTTAGAGACAGAAATGGGTCAGCCCCAGCATTTT. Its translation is CASSLETEMGQPQHF.

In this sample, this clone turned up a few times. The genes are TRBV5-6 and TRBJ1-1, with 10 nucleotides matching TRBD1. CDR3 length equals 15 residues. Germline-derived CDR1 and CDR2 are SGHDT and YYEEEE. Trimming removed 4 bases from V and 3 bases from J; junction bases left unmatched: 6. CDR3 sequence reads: CASSRTGGEYTEAFF. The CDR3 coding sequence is TGTGCCAGCAGCCGGACAGGGGGGGAGTACACTGAAGCTTTCTTT.

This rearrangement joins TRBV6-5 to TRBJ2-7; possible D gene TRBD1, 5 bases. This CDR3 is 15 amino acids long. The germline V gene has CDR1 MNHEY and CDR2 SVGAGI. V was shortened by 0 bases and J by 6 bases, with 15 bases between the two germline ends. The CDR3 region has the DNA TGTGCCAGCAGTTACTCGTCACAGGCTCCCCGCGAGCAGTACTTC. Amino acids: CASSYSSQAPREQYF.

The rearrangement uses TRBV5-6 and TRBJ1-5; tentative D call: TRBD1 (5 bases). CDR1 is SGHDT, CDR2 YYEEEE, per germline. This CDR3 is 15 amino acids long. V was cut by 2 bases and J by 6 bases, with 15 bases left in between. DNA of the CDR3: TGTGCCAGCAGCTTATGGGTATCAGGGATTCAGCCCCAGCATTTT. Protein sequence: CASSLWVSGIQPQHF.

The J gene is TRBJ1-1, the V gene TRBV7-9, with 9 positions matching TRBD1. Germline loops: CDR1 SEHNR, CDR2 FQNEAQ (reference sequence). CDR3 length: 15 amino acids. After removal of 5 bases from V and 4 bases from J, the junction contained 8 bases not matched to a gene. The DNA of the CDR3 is TGTGCCAGCAGCCTACACAGGGGGCGCGGCACTGAAGCTTTCTTT. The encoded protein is CASSLHRGRGTEAFF.

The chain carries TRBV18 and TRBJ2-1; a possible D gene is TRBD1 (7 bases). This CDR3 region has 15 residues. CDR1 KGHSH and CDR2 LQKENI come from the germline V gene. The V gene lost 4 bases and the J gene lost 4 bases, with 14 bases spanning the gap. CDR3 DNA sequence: TGTGCCAGCTCACGTCCAGGGGGAGGTTACAATGAGCAGTTCTTC. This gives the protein CASSRPGGGYNEQFF.

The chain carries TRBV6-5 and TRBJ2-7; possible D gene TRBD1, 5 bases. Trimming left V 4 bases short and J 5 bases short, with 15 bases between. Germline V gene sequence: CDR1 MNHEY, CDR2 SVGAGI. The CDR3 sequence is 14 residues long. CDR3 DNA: TGTGCCAGCAGTTCGGACACGCGCCTCGACGAGCAGTACTTC. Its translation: CASSSDTRLDEQYF.

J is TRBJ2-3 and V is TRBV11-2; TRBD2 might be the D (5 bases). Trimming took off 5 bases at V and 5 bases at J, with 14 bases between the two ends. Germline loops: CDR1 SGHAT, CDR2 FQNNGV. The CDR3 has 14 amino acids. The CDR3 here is CASSAGGSGDTQYF. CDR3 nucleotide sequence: TGTGCCAGCAGCGCAGGTGGGAGTGGAGATACGCAGTATTTT.

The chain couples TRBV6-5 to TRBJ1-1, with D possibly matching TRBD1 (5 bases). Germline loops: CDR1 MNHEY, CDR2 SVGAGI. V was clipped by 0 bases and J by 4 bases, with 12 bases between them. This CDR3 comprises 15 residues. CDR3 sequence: CASSYSPGWGTEAFF. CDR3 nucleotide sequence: TGTGCCAGCAGTTACTCTCCAGGGTGGGGCACTGAAGCTTTCTTT.

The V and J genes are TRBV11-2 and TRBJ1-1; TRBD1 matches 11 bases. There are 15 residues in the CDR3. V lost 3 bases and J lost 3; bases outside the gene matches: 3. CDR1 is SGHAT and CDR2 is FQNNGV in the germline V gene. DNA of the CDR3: TGTGCCAGCAGCTTGCGGACAGGGGGCTACACTGAAGCTTTCTTT. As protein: CASSLRTGGYTEAFF. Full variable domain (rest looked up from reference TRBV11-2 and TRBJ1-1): EAGVAQSPRYKIIEKRQSVAFWCNPISGHATLYWYQQILGQGPKLLIQFQNNGVVDDSQLPKDRFSAERLKGVDSTLKIQPAKLEDSAVYLCASSLRTGGYTEAFFGQGTRLTVV.

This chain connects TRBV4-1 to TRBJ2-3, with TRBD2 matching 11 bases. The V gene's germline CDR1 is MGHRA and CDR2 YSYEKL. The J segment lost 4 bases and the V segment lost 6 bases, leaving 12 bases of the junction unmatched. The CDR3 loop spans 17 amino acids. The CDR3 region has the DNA TGCGCCAGCAGACGACTAGCGGGGAATAGGGGGCCAGATACGCAGTATTTT. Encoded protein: CASRRLAGNRGPDTQYF.

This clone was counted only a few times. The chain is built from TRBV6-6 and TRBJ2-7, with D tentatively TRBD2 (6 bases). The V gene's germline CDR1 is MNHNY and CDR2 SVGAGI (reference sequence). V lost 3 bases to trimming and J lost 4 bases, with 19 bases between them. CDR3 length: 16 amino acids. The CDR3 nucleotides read TGTGCCAGCAGTTATCTCGGGAGCGGAGAAAGATACGAGCAGTACTTC. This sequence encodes CASSYLGSGERYEQYF.

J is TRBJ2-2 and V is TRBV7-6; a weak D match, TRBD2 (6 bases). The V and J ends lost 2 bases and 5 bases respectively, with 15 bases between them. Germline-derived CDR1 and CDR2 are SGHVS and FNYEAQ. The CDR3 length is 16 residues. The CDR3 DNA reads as TGTGCCAGCAGCTTATTGGAGGGAGAAAGGACCGGGGAGCTGTTTTTT. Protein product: CASSLLEGERTGELFF.

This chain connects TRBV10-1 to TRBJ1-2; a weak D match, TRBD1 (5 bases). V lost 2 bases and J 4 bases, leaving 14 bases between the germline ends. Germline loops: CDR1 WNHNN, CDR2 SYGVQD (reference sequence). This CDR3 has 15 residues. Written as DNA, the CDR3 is TGCGCCAGCAGTGAGATCCCAGGGCGCTTCTATGGCTACACCTTC. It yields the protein CASSEIPGRFYGYTF.